These T cell receptor beta chains were read from a single sample in a study of cytomegalovirus exposure and HLA in healthy donors. Sequencing used immunoSEQ multiplex PCR; TCRdb keeps in-frame clones, though not all of them. The sample shows 150,000 to 200,000 clones, 65% to 80% of them seen only once. Sequenced material: PBMCs. Receptors originate from a woman younger than 45 in good health and CMV-seropositive. The CDR3 runs from the conserved cysteine through the conserved F or W. The D gene is left open where the match is weak. Expanded clones are given a class, and other clones once, few, many or no size at all.

d_call	clone_size	j_call	v_call	cdr3_aa	cdr3_nt
TRBD1	few	TRBJ2-7	TRBV7-6	CASSTTDRGPLYEQYF	TGTGCCAGCAGCACCACAGACAGGGGCCCACTCTACGAGCAGTACTTC
TRBD2	few	TRBJ2-4	TRBV6-1	CASSPQTSGGNIQYF	TGTGCCAGCAGTCCGCAGACTAGCGGAGGCAACATTCAGTACTTC
.	.	TRBJ2-3	TRBV19	CASTPQGGDTQYF	TGTGCCAGTACCCCCCAAGGCGGAGATACGCAGTATTTT
.	.	TRBJ2-7	TRBV5-6	CASSPEHVQRPYEQYF	TGTGCCAGCAGCCCGGAACACGTACAGAGACCCTACGAGCAGTACTTC
.	.	TRBJ1-4	TRBV23-1	CASSRDRARSGHIRRANEKLFF	TGCGCCAGCAGTCGCGACCGAGCGAGGTCAGGGCACATCAGAAGGGCTAATGAAAAACTGTTTTTT
TRBD2	.	TRBJ2-3	TRBV4-3	CASSQGRGYTDTQYF	TGCGCCAGCAGCCAAGGGCGGGGGTACACAGATACGCAGTATTTT
.	.	TRBJ1-2	TRBV4-3	CASSLARANYGYTF	TGCGCCAGCAGCCTTGCGAGGGCGAACTATGGCTACACCTTC
.	.	TRBJ2-7	TRBV9	CASSVGTGTVFF	.
.	once	TRBJ1-2	TRBV5-6	CASSYFQGLGGYGYTF	TGTGCCAGCAGCTACTTCCAGGGCCTTGGTGGATATGGCTACACCTTC
.	.	TRBJ2-6	TRBV9	CASSVPGYGANVLTF	TGTGCCAGCAGCGTGCCAGGGTACGGGGCCAACGTCCTGACTTTC
.	.	TRBJ2-3	TRBV5-1	CASSLVRGDTQYF	TGCGCCAGCAGCTTGGTCCGCGGGGATACGCAGTATTTT
.	few	TRBJ2-7	TRBV13	CASSFRNRAAYEQYF	TGTGCCAGCAGCTTTAGGAACAGGGCGGCCTACGAGCAGTACTTC
TRBD1	.	TRBJ2-7	TRBV5-1	CASSLAGTGLYEQYF	TGCGCCAGCAGCTTGGCCGGGACAGGGCTCTACGAGCAGTACTTC
.	.	TRBJ2-2	TRBV6-5	CASSYLNRAGELFF	TGTGCCAGCAGTTACTTGAACAGGGCCGGGGAGCTGTTTTTT
.	.	TRBJ1-2	TRBV5-4	CASSLERGNYGYTF	TGTGCCAGCAGCTTGGAGCGGGGGAACTATGGCTACACCTTC
TRBD1	.	TRBJ2-3	TRBV6-5	CASSYSETGGTDTQYF	TGTGCCAGCAGTTACTCCGAGACAGGGGGCACAGATACGCAGTATTTT
TRBD1	.	TRBJ2-7	TRBV27	CASSMDRYTYEQYF	TGTGCCAGCAGTATGGACAGGTACACCTACGAGCAGTACTTC
TRBD1	.	TRBJ1-5	TRBV5-8	CASSPGPGQGGSYNQPQHF	TGTGCCAGCAGCCCGGGCCCGGGACAGGGAGGTTCTTACAATCAGCCCCAGCATTTT
.	.	TRBJ1-1	TRBV11-3	CASSSGLGGVTEAFF	TGTGCCAGCAGCTCAGGGCTGGGAGGAGTCACTGAAGCTTTCTTT
.	.	TRBJ1-2	TRBV7-9	CASSAGDRYRQGYTF	TGTGCCAGCAGTGCGGGAGACAGGTACAGGCAGGGCTACACCTTC
TRBD2	.	TRBJ2-1	TRBV30	CAWSVLRGGQFF	TGTGCCTGGAGTGTACTACGGGGGGGGCAGTTCTTC
TRBD1	.	TRBJ1-6	TRBV7-8	CASSQDRASSAYNSPLHF	TGTGCCAGCAGCCAGGACAGGGCCTCAAGCGCCTATAATTCACCCCTCCACTTT
TRBD2	.	TRBJ2-1	TRBV30	CAWTQPLWTSGAYNEQFF	TGTGCCTGGACCCAACCCCTTTGGACTAGCGGGGCATACAATGAGCAGTTCTTC
TRBD1	.	TRBJ2-7	TRBV29-1	CSVELQGDGEQYF	TGCAGCGTTGAGTTGCAGGGGGATGGGGAGCAGTACTTC
TRBD2	.	TRBJ2-3	TRBV9	CASSQVSGTGTDTQYF	TGTGCCAGCAGCCAAGTTAGCGGGACGGGCACAGATACGCAGTATTTT
.	.	TRBJ1-4	TRBV2	CASTPQGPTNEKLFF	TGTGCCTCAACTCCCCAGGGGCCAACTAATGAAAAACTGTTTTTT